A single sample is the source of the 22 T cell receptor beta chains below, sequenced in a study of tumor-infiltrating lymphocytes in primary liver carcinoma. Starting material of around 490 ng total RNA yielded TCR beta cDNA via a constant-region primer. Library construction for TCR beta comprised three nested multiplex PCR rounds performed with slightly modified ARM-PCR. The two initial PCR rounds, roughly 9 cycles each, used TRBV1-TRBV30 forward and C-beta reverse primers. TCRdb independently ran MiXCR on the multiplex PCR reads; one entry per CDR3 protein. The sample holds some 64,000 distinct CDR3 sequences, about 65% seen once. The tissue used was unsorted bulk material of about 19-34 mg. RNA and DNA were co-extracted from it with the AllPrep DNA/RNA mini kit. The sample taken for sequencing was liver tumor tissue from sampling region 4. Subset noted: tumor region T4, right-lateral pole. The receptors were gathered from a middle-aged man with primary liver carcinoma and hepatitis B virus infection.

Concerning this clonotype itself: Sequence at one end of the junction differs from germline and may be a read error. The genes are TRBV11-1 and TRBJ2-7; D is undetermined. Per the germline V gene, CDR1 is SGHAT and CDR2 is FQDESV (reference sequence). The CDR3 spans 16 residues. CDR3: CASSTRGSFSLYGQYF. The CDR3, as DNA: TGCGCCAGCAGCACAAGAGGCTCTTTCAGCCTCTACGGGCAGTACTTC.

A note on this clonotype: Given a much more abundant clone one base away, this may be a read error. J is TRBJ2-3 and V is TRBV5-1; 8 bases are shared with TRBD2. CDR1 and CDR2 (germline): SGHRS, YFSETQ. This CDR3 region has 16 residues. CDR3 DNA: TGCGCCGGCAGCTTGACCAGCGGGGGAAACACAGATACGCAGTATTTT. It translates to CAGSLTSGGNTDTQYF.

With regard to this clonotype: Just one base apart from a much larger clone, this may be a read error. The conserved final phenylalanine or tryptophan is absent from the CDR3, which likely points to a read error. This rearrangement joins TRBV6-2 or TRBV6-3 to TRBJ1-5; 11 nucleotides match TRBD1. This CDR3 comprises 17 residues. The V gene end was trimmed by 7 bases and the J gene end by 5 bases; junction bases not matched to a gene: 13. CDR1 MNHEY and CDR2 SVGEGT come from the germline V gene. CDR3 sequence (DNA): TGTGCCAGCACCCAGACTCCGGACAGGGGGCTGGATCAGCCCCAGCATTTG. Residues: CASTQTPDRGLDQPQHL.

About this clonotype itself: It is likely a read error, because the conserved phenylalanine at the end of the CDR3 is missing. V usage is TRBV2 and J usage is TRBJ2-6; D possibly corresponds to TRBD2 (6 bases). The germline V gene has CDR1 SNHLY and CDR2 FYNNEI. The CDR3 is made up of 13 amino acids. With 10 bases removed from V and 0 bases from J, the gap between germline ends came to 7 bases. This chain's CDR3 is CATGSSGANVLTY. The CDR3 nucleotides are TGTGCCACCGGGAGCTCTGGGGCCAACGTCCTGACTTAC.

The V call is TRBV6-1, the J call TRBJ2-2; 8 nucleotides align to TRBD2. CDR3 length: 18 residues. V lost 6 bases, J lost 4 bases, and 16 bases stayed unmatched. From germline, CDR1 is MNHNS and CDR2 SASEGT. Here the CDR3 DNA reads TGTGCCAGCAGGGAGGGACTAGTGGGAGGGCTCGGCACCGGGGAGCTGTTTTTT. Its protein is CASREGLVGGLGTGELFF.

On this clonotype itself: The CDR3 does not close with the conserved phenylalanine or tryptophan, likely indicating a read error. The V call is TRBV11-2, the J call TRBJ2-5, with 7 bases fitting TRBD2. Germline CDR1 is SGHAT and CDR2 is FQNNGV. The CDR3 sequence is 16 residues long. The CDR3 region is CARSQTPGGGKDTQYS. The CDR3 region has the DNA TGTGCCCGCAGCCAAACTCCTGGCGGGGGTAAAGATACCCAGTACTCC.

This clonotype has a single count. V and J are TRBV12-3 or TRBV12-4 and TRBJ2-5; D might be TRBD1 or TRBD2, each matching 5 bases. The CDR3 totals 13 residues. Here the CDR3 reads CTTSLTVGGTQYF. In DNA, the CDR3 is TGTACTACCAGTTTAACGGTTGGGGGGACCCAGTACTTC.

For this clonotype: This could be a read error, since a much larger clone is one nucleotide away. The rearrangement uses TRBV7-8 and TRBJ1-5; a possible D gene is TRBD1 (5 bases). Germline values: CDR1 SGHVS, CDR2 FQNEAQ. The CDR3 runs to 13 residues. CDR3 sequence (DNA): TGTGCCAGCGGGACGGGGGGGGATCAGCCCCATCATTTT. Translating it yields CASGTGGDQPHHF. The variable domain in full, with the rest retrieved from reference TRBV7-8 and TRBJ1-5, is GAGVSQSPRYKVAKRGQDVALRCDPISGHVSLFWYQQALGQGPEFLTYFQNEAQLDKSGLPSDRFFAERPEGSVSTLKIQRTQQEDSAVYLCASGTGGDQPHHFGDGTRLSIL.

This clonotype was picked up a small number of times. The V and J genes are TRBV11-2 and TRBJ2-3; D unresolved. The V end lost 8 bases, the J end lost 4 bases, and 16 bases lay between the germline ends. The CDR3 runs to 14 residues. The V gene's germline CDR1 is SGHAT and CDR2 FQNNGV. The CDR3 here is CASGPGSPSDTQYF. The CDR3 nucleotides are TGTGCCAGCGGCCCGGGCTCCCCGTCAGATACGCAGTATTTT.

Remarks on this clonotype: The junction departs from the called germline gene at one end, perhaps through a read error. This rearrangement joins TRBV11-2 to TRBJ2-7; 9 bases are a match to TRBD1. This CDR3 is built from 15 residues. Germline V gene lookup returns CDR1 SGHAT and CDR2 FQNNGV. CDR3 nucleotides: TGTGCCAGGAGCCAGGGGACAGGGAGAACCTACGAGCAGTATTTC. Its translation is CARSQGTGRTYEQYF.

This clonotype has only one observation. The J gene is TRBJ2-3, the V gene TRBV6-6; D unclear. The CDR3 runs to 16 residues. Looked up from germline, CDR1 is MNHNY and CDR2 is SVGAGI (reference sequence). The germline V and J ends were trimmed by 5 bases and 6 bases, with 21 bases remaining between them. For the CDR3, the DNA is TGTGCCAGCAGTCCCATCGTGGGTGTAGTCACGGATACGCAGTATTTT. This translates into CASSPIVGVVTDTQYF.

A word on this clonotype: A read error may account for a junction end that differs from germline. The chain recombines TRBV11-2 with TRBJ1-1, with D possibly being TRBD1 (5 bases). CDR3 length equals 16 residues. CDR1 SGHAT and CDR2 FQNNGV come from the germline V gene. In DNA form, the CDR3 reads TGTGCCAGCAGCCGAGGTAGGGGAGGGGTCTCCACTGGAGCTTTCTTT. Its protein is CASSRGRGGVSTGAFF.

Comments on this clonotype: A much larger clone lies one base from this, so it may be a read error. This chain joins TRBV11-3 and TRBJ2-1; TRBD1 might be the D (5 bases). CDR3 length equals 13 residues. Germline CDR1 is SGHNT and CDR2 is YENEEA. CDR3: CTSSLDRGNEQFF. The CDR3 DNA reads TGTACCAGCAGCTTAGATAGGGGTAATGAGCAGTTCTTC.

This clonotype was counted many times. This rearrangement joins TRBV30 to TRBJ1-2; 7 positions agree with TRBD1. Germline values: CDR1 GTSNPN, CDR2 SVGIG (reference sequence). With 2 bases clipped from V and 7 bases from J, the junction kept 4 bases outside the gene matches. The CDR3 loop spans 12 amino acids. This chain's CDR3 is CAWSPSGGGYTF. CDR3 nucleotide sequence: TGTGCCTGGAGTCCATCAGGGGGTGGCTACACCTTC.

V is TRBV19 and J is TRBJ1-5; maybe TRBD1 (5 bases). The V gene lost 5 bases and the J gene lost 4 bases, with 12 bases spanning the gap. The CDR3 sequence is 14 residues long. Per the germline V gene, CDR1 is LNHDA and CDR2 is SQIVND (reference sequence). CDR3 region: CASSPYGGNQPQHF. The CDR3 bases are TGTGCCAGTAGTCCGTATGGGGGGAATCAGCCCCAGCATTTT.

Regarding this clonotype: A much larger clone sits a single nucleotide away, making a read error possible. V is TRBV6-2 or TRBV6-3 and J is TRBJ2-7, with D maybe TRBD1 (6 bases). This CDR3 region has 13 residues. V lost 6 bases and J lost 5, with 14 bases in between. From germline, CDR1 is MNHEY and CDR2 SVGEGT. Here the CDR3 reads CASSRGKWDEQYF. Here the CDR3 DNA reads TGTGCCAGCAGCAGGGGAAAGTGGGACGAGCAGTACTTC.

The genes are TRBV6-1 and TRBJ2-5, with a weak D call TRBD1 (6 bases). Germline V lookup: CDR1 MNHNS, CDR2 SASEGT. The CDR3 is 13 amino acids. V lost 8 bases to trimming and J lost 5 bases, with 15 bases between them. The CDR3 here is CASGGWGRETQYF. The DNA of the CDR3 is TGTGCCAGCGGCGGCTGGGGGCGTGAGACCCAGTACTTC.

A note on this clonotype: A much larger clone lies one base from this, so it may be a read error. The conserved final phenylalanine or tryptophan is absent from the CDR3, which likely points to a read error. The rearrangement joins TRBV12-3 or TRBV12-4 to TRBJ1-2; D call uncertain. V was trimmed by 1 base and J by 8 bases, leaving 8 bases between them. The CDR3 has 12 amino acids. The CDR3: CASSLEGRGYTL. The DNA for the CDR3 is TGTGCCAGCAGTTTAGAGGGTCGCGGCTACACCTTA.

As to this clonotype: It is likely a read error, because the conserved phenylalanine at the end of the CDR3 is missing. The chain has TRBV11-2 and TRBJ2-1; D gene uncertain. Germline-derived CDR1 and CDR2 are SGHAT and FQNNGV. CDR3 length equals 12 residues. The CDR3 sequence: CTSNPSHNEQFV. In DNA, the CDR3 is TGTACCAGCAACCCCTCCCATAATGAGCAGTTCGTC.

To note about this clonotype: At one of its ends the junction is not consistent with the germline gene, which may arise from a read error. V is TRBV5-1 and J is TRBJ1-2, with D uncertain. The CDR3 totals 13 residues. Germline-derived CDR1 and CDR2 are SGHRS and YFSETQ. The CDR3 spells CASSSTKAIGCTF. The CDR3 DNA reads TGCGCAAGCAGTTCGACCAAAGCTATCGGCTGCACCTTC. Filled out from reference TRBV5-1 and TRBJ1-2, the complete variable domain reads KAGVTQTPRYLIKTRGQQVTLSCSPISGHRSVSWYQQTPGQGLQFLFEYFSETQRNKGNFPGRFSGRQFSNSRSEMNVSTLELGDSALYLCASSSTKAIGCTFGSGTRLTVV.

Notes on this clonotype: A read error is likely, as this CDR3 ends without the conserved phenylalanine or tryptophan. This rearrangement joins TRBV10-1 to TRBJ2-2; no definite D call. V lost 2 bases and J 7 bases, leaving 5 bases between the germline ends. CDR3 length equals 12 residues. In germline, CDR1 is WNHNN, CDR2 SYGVQD (reference sequence). The CDR3 is CASSEINGELFL. DNA for the CDR3: TGCGCCAGCAGTGAGATAAACGGGGAGCTGTTTTTG.

This clonotype has just a few counts. An end of the junction differs from the germline gene, which may be a read error. The chain has TRBV11-2 and TRBJ2-2; tentatively, D is TRBD2 (5 bases). CDR1 is SGHAT and CDR2 is FQNNGV in the germline V gene. This CDR3 is 15 amino acids long. The CDR3 DNA reads TGTGCCAGCAGCTCTACGGGATCGAACTCCGGGGAGCTGTTTTTT. It is translated as CASSSTGSNSGELFF.